This is a list of T cell receptor beta chains from one sample in a study of blood T cell repertoires in COVID-19. This table comes from immunoSEQ multiplex PCR, and its TCRdb copy is limited to in-frame clones, with some not included. The sample carries under 200,000 clones, 70% to 90% recorded once. Sample: peripheral blood. The receptors shown here come from a young man with acute or convalescent COVID-19. Each CDR3 is given with its conserved first and last residue. D genes are given only for firm matches. Some rows have no size entry. The others give once, few or many, or a class for an expanded clone.

CDR3nt	CDR3aa	j_gene	d_gene	abundance	v_gene
TGTGCCAGCAGCTTAGATTTCCAGGATCACAATGAGCAGTTCTTC	CASSLDFQDHNEQFF	TRBJ2-1	.	.	TRBV7-2
TGTGCCATCAGTGACTTTCAGGCCAAAAACTCCTACAATGAGCAGTTCTTC	CAISDFQAKNSYNEQFF	TRBJ2-1	.	once	TRBV10-3
TGCAGCGTCGCGTCTGAGGATCGCTACACCTTC	CSVASEDRYTF	TRBJ1-2	.	once	TRBV29-1
TGTGCCAGCAGCCGGGGACAGCTTCCCACCGGGGAGCTGTTTTTT	CASSRGQLPTGELFF	TRBJ2-2	TRBD1	.	TRBV6-1
TGTGCCTGGGGACCAGGGGTCGAAAAACTGTTTTTT	CAWGPGVEKLFF	TRBJ1-4	.	.	TRBV30
TGTGCCAGCAGCGGAGGGACTAGCGGGGAGGGCACGCAGTATTTT	CASSGGTSGEGTQYF	TRBJ2-3	TRBD2	.	TRBV6-5
TGTGCCAGCAGCGTAGACCCAGGGCCTCGCGGCGAGCAGTACTTC	CASSVDPGPRGEQYF	TRBJ2-7	.	.	TRBV9
TGTGCCAGCAGTCTTTCATCAGCCGGGACAGTTAAAGAGACCCAGTACTTC	CASSLSSAGTVKETQYF	TRBJ2-5	TRBD1	.	TRBV9
TGTGCCAGCAGCACTAGCGGGGGACCCTACAATGAGCAGTTCTTC	CASSTSGGPYNEQFF	TRBJ2-1	TRBD2	.	TRBV3-1/TRBV3-2
TGCAGCGTTGGAGATCGGGGTTCTAACTATGGCTACACCTTC	CSVGDRGSNYGYTF	TRBJ1-2	.	once	TRBV29-1
TGTGCCAGCAGCCAAGTTAATACAGGGTACGGCTACACCTTC	CASSQVNTGYGYTF	TRBJ1-2	.	.	TRBV3-1/TRBV3-2
TGTGCCTGGCGTCCCTGGGGGGTGGATGAAAAACTGTTTTTT	CAWRPWGVDEKLFF	TRBJ1-4	.	.	TRBV30
TGCGCCAGCAGCCAAGCAGGATCCTACAATGAGCAGTTCTTC	CASSQAGSYNEQFF	TRBJ2-1	.	.	TRBV4-1
TGTGCCAGCTCACCACTTGCAGGGTACGAGCAGTACTTC	CASSPLAGYEQYF	TRBJ2-7	.	.	TRBV18
TGTGCCAGCACCCTCGGACTAGCGGGGGCCCACCAAGAGACCCAGTACTTC	CASTLGLAGAHQETQYF	TRBJ2-5	TRBD2	few	TRBV4-2
TGTGCCAGCAGCCCAAGGACAGGGGGCAACACCGGGGAGCTGTTTTTT	CASSPRTGGNTGELFF	TRBJ2-2	TRBD1	.	TRBV7-9
TGTGCCACCAGTGCGGACAGCATTGCCTATGGCTACACCTTC	CATSADSIAYGYTF	TRBJ1-2	.	.	TRBV24-1
TGTGCCAGCAGTTTACTGACAGGGGGAGGAGAGACCCAGTACTTC	CASSLLTGGGETQYF	TRBJ2-5	TRBD1	.	TRBV3-1/TRBV3-2
TGTGCCAGCATCCCCGACAGGGGTAAAAGTGGCTACACCTTC	CASIPDRGKSGYTF	TRBJ1-2	TRBD1	.	TRBV2
TGTGCCAGCAGCTCAGTATCATCTGGCGGGGCGCGCAATGAGCAGTTCTTC	CASSSVSSGGARNEQFF	TRBJ2-1	.	.	TRBV7-3
TGTGCCAGCAGGGGACAGGGGGGGATCTATGGCTACACCTTC	CASRGQGGIYGYTF	TRBJ1-2	TRBD1	once	TRBV2
TGTGCCAGCAGCTTATTCGGGGATCAGCCCCAGCATTTT	CASSLFGDQPQHF	TRBJ1-5	.	.	TRBV7-9
TGTGCCAGCAGTATGGGACAGGGGAACCAAGAGACCCAGTACTTC	CASSMGQGNQETQYF	TRBJ2-5	TRBD1	.	TRBV27
TGTGCCAGCAGCGTAGGAGAAAAAGAAAAACTGTTTTTT	CASSVGEKEKLFF	TRBJ1-4	.	.	TRBV9
TGCGCCAGCAGCCAAGGTCCCCAAAACACCGGGGAGCTGTTTTTT	CASSQGPQNTGELFF	TRBJ2-2	.	.	TRBV4-1
TGTGCCAGCTCGTCCGGGACAGAGTCCTATGGCTACACCTTC	CASSSGTESYGYTF	TRBJ1-2	TRBD1	.	TRBV18
TGTGCCAGCAGTTACTCTAGCGGTTACAATGAGCAGTTCTTC	CASSYSSGYNEQFF	TRBJ2-1	.	.	TRBV6-2/TRBV6-3
TGTGCCAGCAGCAGACAGGGATATAGCAATCAGCCCCAGCATTTT	CASSRQGYSNQPQHF	TRBJ1-5	TRBD1	.	TRBV7-2
TGTGCCAGCAGCGGGACAGAGAACACCGGGGAGCTGTTTTTT	CASSGTENTGELFF	TRBJ2-2	TRBD1	.	TRBV11-3
TGTGCCTGGAGGCGTAGCGATGAGCAGTTCTTC	CAWRRSDEQFF	TRBJ2-1	.	.	TRBV30
TGTGCCAGCAGCGTCGGTAAAAGCAATCAGCCCCAGCATTTT	CASSVGKSNQPQHF	TRBJ1-5	.	.	TRBV9
TGTGCCAGCAGTGCCGACTATGGCTACACCTTC	CASSADYGYTF	TRBJ1-2	.	.	TRBV2
TGTGCCAGCAGCCAAGGACAGGGAGCTTTCTTT	CASSQGQGAFF	TRBJ1-1	TRBD1	once	TRBV4-2
TGCGCCAGCAGCTGGGGGACACCAACATCCGACGAGCAGTACTTC	CASSWGTPTSDEQYF	TRBJ2-7	.	.	TRBV5-1
TGTGCCAGCAGCTACGACTCTAGCGGGGGGGCAAATGAGCAGTTCTTC	CASSYDSSGGANEQFF	TRBJ2-1	TRBD2	.	TRBV7-2
TGTGCCAGCAGGGACGGGACAGGGGGCAATCAGCCCCAGCATTTT	CASRDGTGGNQPQHF	TRBJ1-5	TRBD1	.	TRBV6-6
TGTGCCAGCAGCTTTCCCAGCTCCTACAATGAGCAGTTCTTC	CASSFPSSYNEQFF	TRBJ2-1	.	.	TRBV5-6
TGTGCCAGCAGCCAAGGGACAGGGGATGACTATGGCTACACCTTC	CASSQGTGDDYGYTF	TRBJ1-2	TRBD1	.	TRBV4-2
TGTGCCAGCAGCTTAGGCGGGGACTACGAGCAGTACTTC	CASSLGGDYEQYF	TRBJ2-7	.	.	TRBV11-2
TGTGCCAGCAGCCTGGGTGAGGGCAGTCGGACACTGTTTTTT	CASSLGEGSRTLFF	TRBJ1-4	.	.	TRBV7-9
TGTGCCAGCACCGCCGATAGGACAGGCGTTCAGCCCCAGCATTTT	CASTADRTGVQPQHF	TRBJ1-5	TRBD1	once	TRBV2
TGTGCCTGCGCCCTAGCGCCTGGCACAGATACGCAGTATTTT	CACALAPGTDTQYF	TRBJ2-3	.	.	TRBV30